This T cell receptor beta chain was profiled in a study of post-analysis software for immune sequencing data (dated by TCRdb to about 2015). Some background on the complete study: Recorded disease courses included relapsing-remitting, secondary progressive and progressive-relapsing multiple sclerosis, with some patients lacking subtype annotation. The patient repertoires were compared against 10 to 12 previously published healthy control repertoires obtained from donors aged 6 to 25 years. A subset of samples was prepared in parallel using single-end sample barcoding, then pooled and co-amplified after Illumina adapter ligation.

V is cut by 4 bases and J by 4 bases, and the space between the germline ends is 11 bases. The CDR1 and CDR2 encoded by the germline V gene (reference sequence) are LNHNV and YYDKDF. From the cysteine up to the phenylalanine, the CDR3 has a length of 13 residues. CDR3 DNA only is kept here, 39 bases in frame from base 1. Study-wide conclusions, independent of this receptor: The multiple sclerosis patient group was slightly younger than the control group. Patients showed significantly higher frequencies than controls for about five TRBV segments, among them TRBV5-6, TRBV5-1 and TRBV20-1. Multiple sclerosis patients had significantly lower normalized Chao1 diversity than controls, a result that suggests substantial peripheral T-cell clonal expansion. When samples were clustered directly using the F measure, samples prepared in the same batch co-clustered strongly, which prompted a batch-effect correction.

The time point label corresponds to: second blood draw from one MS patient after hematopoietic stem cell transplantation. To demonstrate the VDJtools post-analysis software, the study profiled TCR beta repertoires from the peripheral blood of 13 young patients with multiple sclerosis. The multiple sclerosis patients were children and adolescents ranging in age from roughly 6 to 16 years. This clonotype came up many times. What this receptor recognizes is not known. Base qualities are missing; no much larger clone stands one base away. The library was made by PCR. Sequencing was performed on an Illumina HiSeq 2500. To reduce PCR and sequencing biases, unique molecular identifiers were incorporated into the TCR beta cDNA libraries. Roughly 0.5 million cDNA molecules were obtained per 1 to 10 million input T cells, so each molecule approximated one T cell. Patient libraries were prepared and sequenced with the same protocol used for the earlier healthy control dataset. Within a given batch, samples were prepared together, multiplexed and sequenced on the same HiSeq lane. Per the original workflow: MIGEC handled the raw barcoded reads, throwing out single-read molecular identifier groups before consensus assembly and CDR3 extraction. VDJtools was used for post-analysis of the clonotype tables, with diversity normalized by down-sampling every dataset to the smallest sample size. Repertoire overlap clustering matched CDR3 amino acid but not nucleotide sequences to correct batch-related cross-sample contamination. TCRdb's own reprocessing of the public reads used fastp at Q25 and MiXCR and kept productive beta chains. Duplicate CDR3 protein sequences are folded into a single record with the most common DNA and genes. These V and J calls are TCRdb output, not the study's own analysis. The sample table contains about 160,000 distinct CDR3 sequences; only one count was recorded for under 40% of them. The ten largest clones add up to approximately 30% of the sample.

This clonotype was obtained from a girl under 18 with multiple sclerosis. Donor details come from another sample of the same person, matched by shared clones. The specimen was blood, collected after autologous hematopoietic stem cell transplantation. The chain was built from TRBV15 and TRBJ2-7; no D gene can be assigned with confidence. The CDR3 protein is CATSKRRHYEQYF. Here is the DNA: TGTGCCACCAGCAAGCGACGCCATTACGAGCAGTACTTC.